The 27 T cell receptor delta chains below come from one sample, sequenced in a study of gamma-delta T cells after stem cell transplantation. TCRdb made new clone calls on the RT-PCR reads using CATT. The data hold around 16,000 delta-chain clones, with more than 7.5% observed a single time. The specimen sequenced was gamma-delta T cells. Receptors were obtained from a human donor. It is not recorded whose cells these are; they may come from a transplant donor.

As regards this clone: A read error may produce the germline difference seen at one junction end. The chain carries TRDV2 and TRDJ1; TRDD3 might be the D (5 bases). The germline V gene encodes CDR1 GEAIGNYY and CDR2 EKD. The CDR3 is 19 amino acids. The CDR3 DNA sequence: TGTGCCTGTGACCCTTTGTTTGGCTACCAGGTGGATAGCACCGATAACCTCATCTTT. Translation gives CACDPLFGYQVDSTDNLIF.

This clone was recorded a few times. A far more abundant clone sits one base away, making this likely a read error. Additional DNA sequences in this sample encode the identical CDR3. This chain uses TRDV2 with TRDJ1; TRDD3 might be the D (5 bases). The V and J ends lost 0 bases and 1 base respectively, with 23 bases between them. The CDR3 has 19 residues. CDR1 and CDR2 (germline): GEAIGNYY, EKD. This CDR3 reads CACDTVTLSSPGTTDKLIF. The CDR3 DNA is TGTGCCTGTGACACCGTCACGCTATCGTCCCCGGGGACCACCGATAAACTCATCTTT.

This clone was recorded at least ten times. The protein listed by TCRdb differs at residue 8 from the translated DNA, so the DNA translation is shown. Other nucleotide sequences from this sample produce the same CDR3. This rearrangement joins TRDV2 to TRDJ1; a weak D match, TRDD3 (6 bases). Germline CDR1 is GEAIGNYY and CDR2 is EKD. The CDR3 runs to 18 residues. The V and J ends lost 2 bases and 0 bases respectively, with 21 bases between them. The chain's CDR3 is CACDIVGAPLSYTDKLIF. The DNA for the CDR3 is TGTGCCTGTGACATAGTGGGGGCTCCGCTATCTTACACCGATAAACTCATCTTT.

With respect to this clone: This DNA translates differently at residue 14 from the TCRdb protein, which is that of a much larger clone; a read error is likely, and the protein shown is the DNA's own translation. The V call is TRDV2, the J call TRDJ1; 8 bases fit TRDD3. CDR1 GEAIGNYY and CDR2 EKD come from the germline V gene. The length of the CDR3 is 15 residues. The CDR3 DNA reads TGTGCCTGTGACGCGATGGGGGATCGGCCCGATAAACTCACCTTT. This sequence encodes CACDAMGDRPDKLTF.

This clone was counted only a few times. A read error may explain this, as a much larger clone is one base away. This chain connects TRDV2 to TRDJ1; D not certain. Germline loops: CDR1 GEAIGNYY, CDR2 EKD. The CDR3 extends over 20 amino acids. The V and J ends lost 0 bases and 0 bases respectively, with 25 bases between them. CDR3 protein: CACDTGSWRVETKYTDKLIF. The CDR3, as DNA: TGTGCCTGTGACACCGGAAGCTGGAGGGTGGAGACGAAGTACACCGATAAACTCATCTTT.

This clone is medium-sized by share. Other DNA sequences in this sample translate to the same CDR3. The chain uses TRDV2 and TRDJ1; D possibly corresponds to TRDD3 (5 bases). The CDR3 has 19 residues. CDR1 is GEAIGNYY, CDR2 EKD, per germline. Trimming cost V 0 bases and J 1 base, with 23 bases left between them. The CDR3 DNA is TGTGCCTGTGACACCCTACGAGGGACTGGTTCCCTTTCCACCGATAAACTCATCTTT. This sequence encodes CACDTLRGTGSLSTDKLIF.

A note on this clone: TCRdb's protein, taken from a much larger clone, differs from this DNA's translation at residue 12, likely owing to a read error; the protein displayed comes from the DNA. The chain links TRDV2 to TRDJ1; 13 nucleotides align to TRDD3. Germline CDR1 reads GEAIGNYY; CDR2 reads EKD. J lost 2 bases, V lost 0 bases, and 8 bases had no gene match. The CDR3 runs 18 residues. The CDR3 sequence: CACDTVLLGDTWTDKLIF. CDR3 nucleotide sequence: TGTGCCTGTGACACCGTCCTACTGGGGGATACGTGGACCGATAAACTCATCTTT.

In its sample, this clone was seen a few times. A read error likely explains why the TCRdb protein, taken from a much larger clone, differs from this DNA's translation at residue 11; the protein shown is translated from the DNA. This chain links TRDV1 with TRDJ1, with 7 bases that match TRDD3. Germline assignment: CDR1 TSWWSYY and CDR2 QGS. The length of the CDR3 is 22 residues. The J segment lost 0 bases and the V segment lost 4 bases, leaving 26 bases of the junction unmatched. The CDR3 nucleotides are TGTGCTCTTGGGGCTCCTCCTATGTGGGGGAGACGACACTTTTTGTACACCGATAAACTCATCTTT. Translated, it gives CALGAPPMWGRRHFLYTDKLIF.

On this clone itself: This DNA's translation and the protein TCRdb lists, from a much larger clone, do not match at residue 10, likely due to a read error; the protein shown is translated from the DNA. The gene calls are TRDV2 and TRDJ2; TRDD3 might be the D (5 bases). Germline V CDR1 and CDR2: GEAIGNYY, EKD. Trimming removed 3 bases at V and 0 bases at J, with 28 bases between. The CDR3 totals 21 residues. CDR3 amino acids: CACDPVRILEDRGALTAQLFF. CDR3 coding DNA: TGTGCCTGTGACCCGGTGCGGATCTTGGAGGATAGGGGAGCTTTGACAGCACAACTCTTCTTT.

This clone has more than one count but fewer than ten. The TCRdb protein comes from a much larger clone and disagrees with this DNA's translation at residue 14, likely due to a read error; the protein given here is derived from the DNA. This sequence joins TRDV1 and TRDJ1, with 8 nucleotides matching TRDD2. V shed 1 base, J shed 0 bases, and the junction held 25 bases outside the gene matches. The CDR3 sequence is 23 residues long. Germline lookup yields CDR1 TSWWSYY and CDR2 QGS. The CDR3 is CALGEHLPTIWGLLAVDTDKLIF. The CDR3 DNA reads TGTGCTCTTGGGGAACATCTTCCTACGATCTGGGGTCTCCTCGCCGTGGACACCGATAAACTCATCTTT.

Note on this clone: This DNA translates differently at residues 8 and 17 from the TCRdb protein, which is that of a much larger clone; a read error is likely, and the protein shown is the DNA's own translation. The gene calls are TRDV2 and TRDJ1; TRDD3 agrees at 8 bases. The CDR3 is made up of 20 amino acids. Germline assignment: CDR1 GEAIGNYY and CDR2 EKD. CDR3 coding DNA: TGTGCCTGTGACACGATGAATTTCCTGGGGGACCCGACGTACACCGATACACTCATCTTT. It encodes CACDTMNFLGDPTYTDTLIF.

This clone has at least ten counts. CDR3 sequence reads: CACESMGDTRGMMRGTDKLIF. The CDR3 DNA sequence: TGTGCCTGCGAGAGTATGGGGGATACGCGGGGGATGATGCGCGGCACCGATAAACTCATCTTT. The chain has TRDV2 and TRDJ1; the match to TRDD3 covers 11 bases. Germline lookup yields CDR1 GEAIGNYY and CDR2 EKD. The CDR3 has 21 amino acids. V shed 7 bases and J 1 base; nucleotides not matched to a gene: 25.

A remark on this clone: The translation of this DNA and the TCRdb protein of a much larger clone differ at residue 9, probably owing to a read error; the protein shown here is translated from the DNA. This rearrangement joins TRAV29/DV5 to TRDJ1; D may be TRDD3 (5 bases). The germline V gene has CDR1 NSMFDY and CDR2 ISSIKDK. CDR3 length: 13 residues. Trimming took off 4 bases at V and 6 bases at J, with 16 bases between the two ends. CDR3: CAAQFKRGYKLIF. The CDR3 bases are TGTGCAGCACAATTTAAGAGGGGGTATAAACTCATCTTT.

In its sample, this clone was seen many times. The translation of this DNA and the TCRdb protein of a much larger clone differ at residue 6, probably owing to a read error; the protein shown here is translated from the DNA. This chain links TRDV2 with TRDJ1; the match to TRDD3 covers 8 bases. Germline CDR1 is GEAIGNYY and CDR2 is EKD. The trim removed 0 bases at V and 0 bases at J, leaving 11 bases unmatched. CDR3 size: 18 residues. In nucleotides, the CDR3 is TGTGCCTGTGACACCGCTTCCCCGGTACTGGGGGACACCGATAAACTCATCTTT. It is translated as CACDTASPVLGDTDKLIF.

Notes on this clone: An end of the junction does not agree with germline; a read error may underlie this. In the same sample, other DNA sequences code for this CDR3. The chain has TRDV2 and TRDJ3, with 13 bases aligning to TRDD3. Germline CDR1 and CDR2: GEAIGNYY and EKD. The CDR3 is 19 residues long. Written as DNA, the CDR3 is TGTGCCTGTGATATAACTGGGGGATACGTTTCCTTGGACACCCGACAGATGTTTTTC. It encodes CACDITGGYVSLDTRQMFF.

This clone was counted ten times or more. Possible read error: a much larger clone is one base away. The chain has TRDV2 and TRDJ1; 10 bases map to TRDD3. This CDR3 is built from 17 residues. Trimming at V came to 3 bases and at J to 0 bases, leaving 9 bases not matched to a gene. Germline V gene lookup returns CDR1 GEAIGNYY and CDR2 EKD. CDR3 sequence (DNA): TGTGCCTGTGACTGGGTGGGGGATACCCGAAACACCGATAAACTCATCTTT. This codes for CACDWVGDTRNTDKLIF.

This clone was seen more than once but under ten times. The protein held in TCRdb is that of a much larger clone and does not match this DNA's translation at residue 7, likely because of a read error; the protein shown is translated from the DNA. The chain uses TRDV2 and TRDJ1, with 13 bases lining up with TRDD3. Germline CDR1 is GEAIGNYY and CDR2 is EKD. V was clipped by 1 base and J by 0 bases; unmatched bases: 19. There are 22 residues in the CDR3. The CDR3 is CACDTIDGTGGYETPYTDKLIF. The CDR3 coding sequence is TGTGCCTGTGACACTATCGATGGAACTGGGGGATACGAAACTCCGTACACCGATAAACTCATCTTT.

As to this clone: A far larger clone is one base from this, pointing to a likely read error. The sample carries other DNA sequences with the same CDR3. The chain employs TRDV2 and TRDJ1; 12 nucleotides match TRDD3. CDR3 length equals 21 residues. Germline lookup yields CDR1 GEAIGNYY and CDR2 EKD. The CDR3 region has the DNA TGTGCCTGTGACACCGTCACTGGGGGATACAACGGGACTTCGTACACCGATAAACTCATATTT. Translated, it gives CACDTVTGGYNGTSYTDKLIF.

This clone was recorded a few times. The protein given by TCRdb reflects a much larger clone and differs at residue 18 from this DNA's translation, likely from a read error; the protein shown is the DNA's translation. V and J are TRDV2 and TRDJ3; 12 positions match TRDD3. Germline V gene data show CDR1 as GEAIGNYY and CDR2 as EKD. CDR3 length: 21 amino acids. The CDR3 DNA follows: TGTGCCTGTGACACCGTCCGTCTGGGGGATACGACGAACTGGGACACCCGAAAGATGTTTTTC. Its protein product is CACDTVRLGDTTNWDTRKMFF.

This clone was detected ten times or more. This chain links TRDV2 with TRDJ1; D is unclear. The CDR3 sequence is 20 residues long. CDR1 is GEAIGNYY, CDR2 EKD, per germline. V shed 1 base and J shed 0 bases, with 26 bases lying between them. CDR3 loop: CACDTRTSRAVGSYTDKLIF. The CDR3 DNA reads TGTGCCTGTGACACTAGAACTTCTAGGGCTGTGGGCTCGTACACCGATAAACTCATCTTT.

Note on this clone: The protein TCRdb gives is from a much larger clone and does not agree with this DNA's translation at residue 4, likely a read error; the protein shown here comes from the DNA. This sequence joins TRAV29/DV5 and TRDJ1; TRDD3 agrees at 10 bases. With V trimmed by 3 bases and J by 0 bases, 17 bases remained unmatched. Germline CDR1 reads NSMFDY; CDR2 reads ISSIKDK. This CDR3 region has 19 residues. The CDR3 loop reads CAANPIVLGDGRYTDKLIF. Written as DNA, the CDR3 is TGTGCAGCAAACCCGATCGTACTGGGGGATGGGAGGTACACCGATAAACTCATCTTT.

Regarding this clone: The likely explanation is a read error, given a far larger clone one base away. Other DNA sequences of this sample code for an identical CDR3. The chain links TRDV2 to TRDJ1; 11 bases map to TRDD3. The CDR3 has 19 residues. The germline gives CDR1 GEAIGNYY, CDR2 EKD. CDR3 amino acids: CACDTVRVLGDRGTDKLIF. CDR3 nucleotides: TGTGCCTGCGACACCGTCCGCGTACTGGGGGATAGAGGCACCGATAAACTCATCTTT.

This clone was counted a few times. TCRdb attributes to this sequence the protein of a much larger clone, which differs from the DNA translation at residues 12 and 15; a read error is likely, and the protein displayed is translated from the DNA. This chain uses TRDV2 with TRDJ1; maybe TRDD3 (6 bases). Germline values: CDR1 GEAIGNYY, CDR2 EKD. The CDR3 consists of 20 residues. Trimming left V 1 base short and J 3 bases short, with 29 bases between. CDR3 amino acids: CACDTLPSRAGDSYADKLIF. CDR3 sequence (DNA): TGTGCCTGTGACACTCTACCTTCTAGGGCTGGGGACTCGTACGCCGATAAACTCATCTTT.

This clone was detected once. The CDR3: CALRFIRSTRSGGATYTDKLIF. In DNA form, the CDR3 reads TGTGCTCTCCGGTTCATTCGCAGTACTAGGAGCGGGGGGGCGACGTACACCGATAAACTCATCTTT. The chain links TRDV1 to TRDJ1; weak D call: TRDD3 (5 bases). Germline CDR1 is TSWWSYY and CDR2 is QGS. The CDR3 covers 22 residues. V lost 9 bases and J 0 bases, leaving 38 bases between the germline ends.

This clone was counted between two and nine times. A single base is all that separates this from a far larger clone, so a read error is likely. The same CDR3 can be traced to other DNA sequences in this sample. The gene calls are TRDV2 and TRDJ1; TRDD3 aligns across 10 bases. The CDR3 extends over 15 amino acids. Per germline, CDR1 GEAIGNYY and CDR2 EKD. CDR3 region: CACDTLGDRTDKLIF. DNA of the CDR3: TGTGCTTGTGACACCCTGGGGGATAGGACCGATAAACTCATCTTT.

Turning to this clone: Compared with germline, one end of the junction differs, possibly owing to a read error. The chain has TRDV2 and TRDJ3, with D perhaps matching TRDD3 (6 bases). The length of the CDR3 is 20 residues. The germline V gene encodes CDR1 GEAIGNYY and CDR2 EKD. For the CDR3, the DNA is TGTGCCTGTGACACCGTCAGTCTGGGGATCATCTCCTGGGACACCCGACCGATGTTTTTC. Its protein product is CACDTVSLGIISWDTRPMFF.

This clone was detected a few times. A read error is the likely source, as a far larger clone sits one nucleotide away. This specimen includes other DNA sequences encoding the same CDR3. The rearrangement joins TRDV2 to TRDJ1; no clear D. CDR1 and CDR2 from the germline V gene are GEAIGNYY and EKD. V was trimmed by 1 base and J by 0 bases, leaving 14 bases between them. This CDR3 contains 16 residues. This CDR3 reads CACDTLGVEYTDKLIF. For the CDR3, the DNA is TGTGCCTGTGACACGTTGGGAGTCGAGTACACCGATAAACTCATCTTT.